This TCR beta chain was observed in a study of regulatory T cells in long-lasting Graves disease. This clonotype appeared many times. No antigen is known for it. Building the TCR beta libraries relied on iRepertoire HTBI primers, and CDR3 regions underwent Arm-PCR. One entry per CDR3 protein results from TCRdb running MiXCR on the multiplex PCR reads. This table has fewer than 550,000 distinct CDR3 sequences, around 15% appearing once. Germline CDR1 reads LGHDT; CDR2 reads YNNKEL (reference sequence). Trimming took off 4 bases at V and 0 bases at J, with 6 bases between the two ends. CDR3 length: 14 residues. Notes on the study in general: Lower TCR diversity characterized persistent Graves' patients relative to newly diagnosed patients. Relative to new patients (roughly 900), persistent patients exhibited greater sharing of public clonotypes (around 2,500).

Time point in this sample: newly diagnosed GD, antithyroid drugs for less than 3 months. After RNA was extracted from PBMCs, the TCR library was made from it. These data were also filed under a second study, of T cells in Graves' hyperthyroidism and ophthalmopathy.

The sample here was peripheral blood mononuclear cells (PBMCs), taken at new diagnosis, from a patient treated with antithyroid drugs. This chain uses TRBV3-1 with TRBJ1-4; tentatively, D is TRBD1 (5 bases). The TCR originated in a woman younger than 35 with Graves disease. The CDR3 spells CASSPTATNEKLFF. For the CDR3, the DNA is TGTGCCAGCAGCCCGACAGCAACTAATGAAAAACTGTTTTTT.